The clone carrying this TCR beta chain was observed many times. The target antigen is unknown. Every diagnosis used clinical symptoms, serum thyroxine and TRAb, thyroid ultrasound and orbital computed tomography. RNA transcripts served as the template for amplifying TCR beta CDR3 regions. Initially, a first-round RT-PCR of the TCR CDR3 employed the HTBI primer set. Using its own MiXCR run on the multiplex PCR reads, TCRdb lists one record per CDR3 protein. The data contain 500,000 to 800,000 distinct CDR3 sequences, about 14% of them seen just once; the ten biggest clones take up under 15%. Germline CDR1 reads MDHEN; CDR2 reads SYDVKM. This CDR3 is 15 amino acids long. V was shortened by 5 bases and J by 0 bases, with 8 bases between the two germline ends. The data derive from a study of T cells in Graves' hyperthyroidism and ophthalmopathy. Study in general: Peripheral blood specimens were obtained at initial diagnosis, prior to any treatment.

Study observations and caveats: Through a model of 13 V-J features, ophthalmopathy was separated from stable hyperthyroidism. Expanded thyroid clonotypes (above 0.001) were mostly also found in blood.

The TCR sequence derives from a woman in her 50s with Graves' ophthalmopathy. The sample was blood. This chain connects TRBV28 to TRBJ2-6; the D gene is possibly TRBD1 (5 bases). The chain's CDR3 is CASSTGSSGANVLTF. The CDR3 nucleotides read TGTGCCAGCAGTACAGGAAGCTCTGGGGCCAACGTCCTGACTTTC.